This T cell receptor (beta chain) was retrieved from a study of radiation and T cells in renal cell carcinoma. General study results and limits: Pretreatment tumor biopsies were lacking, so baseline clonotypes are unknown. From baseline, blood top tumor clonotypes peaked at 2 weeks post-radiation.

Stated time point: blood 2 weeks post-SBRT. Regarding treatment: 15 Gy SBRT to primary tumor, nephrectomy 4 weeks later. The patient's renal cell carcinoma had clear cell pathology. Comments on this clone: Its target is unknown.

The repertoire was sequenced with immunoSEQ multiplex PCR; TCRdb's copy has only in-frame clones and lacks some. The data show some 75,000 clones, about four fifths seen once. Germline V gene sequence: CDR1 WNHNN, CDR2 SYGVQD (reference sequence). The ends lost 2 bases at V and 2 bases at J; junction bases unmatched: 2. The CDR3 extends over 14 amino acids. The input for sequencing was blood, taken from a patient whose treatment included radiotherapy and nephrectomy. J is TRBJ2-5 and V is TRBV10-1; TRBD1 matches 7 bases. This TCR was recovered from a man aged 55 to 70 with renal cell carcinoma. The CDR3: CASSEAGGQETQYF. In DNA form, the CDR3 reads TGCGCCAGCAGTGAGGCAGGGGGACAAGAGACCCAGTACTTC.